The subject of this entry is one T cell receptor (beta chain). The data are from a study of blood T cell repertoires in COVID-19. Study-level information: Acute-phase and convalescent COVID-19 samples originated in the United States, Italy and Spain. Sources were T cells, B-cell-depleted T cells, or PBMCs; the material itself was cDNA or gDNA.

Per the study methods: Estimation of nucleated cell counts relied on the amplification of reference gene primers. Clones were read by immunoSEQ multiplex PCR, and TCRdb kept only the in-frame ones, dropping some. The V and J calls and clone size were taken over from that table, and D and trimming were inferred from the DNA. The sample contains over 150,000 clones, approximately 90% of which appear only once. Seattle's enrolled individuals joined amid active infection and were then monitored longitudinally. The CDR3 runs to 12 residues. Germline V gene sequence: CDR1 SNHLY, CDR2 FYNNEI. V was trimmed by 7 bases and J by 9 bases, leaving 10 bases between them.

Sequencing was done on a sample of peripheral blood. V gene TRBV2 combines with J gene TRBJ1-6; D gene ambiguous. This TCR came from a man between 45 and 60 years old with COVID-19, enrolled during active disease. CDR3 sequence reads: CASTLTSSPLHF. The CDR3, as DNA: TGTGCCAGCACTCTGACAAGTTCACCCCTCCACTTT.